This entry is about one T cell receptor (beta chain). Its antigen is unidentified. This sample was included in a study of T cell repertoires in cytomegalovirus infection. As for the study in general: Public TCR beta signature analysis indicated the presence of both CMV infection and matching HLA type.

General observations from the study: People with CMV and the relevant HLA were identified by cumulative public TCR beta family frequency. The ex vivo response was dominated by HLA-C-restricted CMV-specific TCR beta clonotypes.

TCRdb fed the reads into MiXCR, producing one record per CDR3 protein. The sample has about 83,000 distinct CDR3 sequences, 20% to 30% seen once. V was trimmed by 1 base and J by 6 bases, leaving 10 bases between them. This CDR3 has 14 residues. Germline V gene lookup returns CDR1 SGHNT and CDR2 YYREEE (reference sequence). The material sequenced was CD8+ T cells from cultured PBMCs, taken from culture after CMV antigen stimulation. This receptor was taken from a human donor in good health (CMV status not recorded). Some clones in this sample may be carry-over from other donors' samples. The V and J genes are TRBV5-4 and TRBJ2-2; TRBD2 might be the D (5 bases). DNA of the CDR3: TGTGCCAGCAGCTTGAGGAGGTCCCCCGGGGAGCTGTTTTTT. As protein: CASSLRRSPGELFF.